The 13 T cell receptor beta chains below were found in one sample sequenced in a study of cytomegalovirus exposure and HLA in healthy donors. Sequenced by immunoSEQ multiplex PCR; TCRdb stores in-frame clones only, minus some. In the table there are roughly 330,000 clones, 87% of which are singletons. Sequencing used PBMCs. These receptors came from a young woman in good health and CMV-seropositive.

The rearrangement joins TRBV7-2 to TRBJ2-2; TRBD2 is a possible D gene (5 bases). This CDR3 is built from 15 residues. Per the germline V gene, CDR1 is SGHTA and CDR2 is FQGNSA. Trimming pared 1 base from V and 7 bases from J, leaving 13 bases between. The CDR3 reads CASSLDTRKIGELFF. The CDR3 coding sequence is TGTGCCAGCAGCTTAGATACTAGAAAGATCGGGGAGCTGTTTTTT.

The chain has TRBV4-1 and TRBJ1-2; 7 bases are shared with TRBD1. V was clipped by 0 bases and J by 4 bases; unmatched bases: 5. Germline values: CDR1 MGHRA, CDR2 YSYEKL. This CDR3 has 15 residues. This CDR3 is CASSQDNPGGYGYTF. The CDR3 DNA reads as TGCGCCAGCAGCCAAGACAACCCAGGGGGCTATGGCTACACCTTC.

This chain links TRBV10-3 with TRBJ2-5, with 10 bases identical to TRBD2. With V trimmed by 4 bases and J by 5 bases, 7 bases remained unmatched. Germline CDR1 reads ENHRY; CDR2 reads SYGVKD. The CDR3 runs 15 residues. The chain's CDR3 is CAISGVAGGRETQYF. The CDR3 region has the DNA TGTGCCATCAGTGGTGTAGCGGGGGGCAGGGAGACCCAGTACTTC.

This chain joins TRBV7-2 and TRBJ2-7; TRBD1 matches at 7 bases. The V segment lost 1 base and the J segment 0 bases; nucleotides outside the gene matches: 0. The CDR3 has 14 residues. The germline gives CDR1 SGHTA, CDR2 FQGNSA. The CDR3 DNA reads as TGTGCCAGCAGCTTAGGGACAGGCTCCTACGAGCAGTACTTC. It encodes CASSLGTGSYEQYF.

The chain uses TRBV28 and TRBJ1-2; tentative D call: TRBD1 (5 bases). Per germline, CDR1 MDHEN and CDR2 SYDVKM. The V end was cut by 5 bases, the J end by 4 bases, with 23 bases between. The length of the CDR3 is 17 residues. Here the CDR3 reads CASSVAPRGGLGYGYTF. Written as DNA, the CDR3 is TGTGCCAGCAGTGTGGCACCGAGGGGCGGGCTGGGCTATGGCTACACCTTC.

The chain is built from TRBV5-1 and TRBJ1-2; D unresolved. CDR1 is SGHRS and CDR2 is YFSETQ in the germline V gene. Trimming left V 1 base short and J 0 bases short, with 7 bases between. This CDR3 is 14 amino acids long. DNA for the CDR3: TGCGCCAGCAGCTTGAGGGAAGCTAACTATGGCTACACCTTC. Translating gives CASSLREANYGYTF.

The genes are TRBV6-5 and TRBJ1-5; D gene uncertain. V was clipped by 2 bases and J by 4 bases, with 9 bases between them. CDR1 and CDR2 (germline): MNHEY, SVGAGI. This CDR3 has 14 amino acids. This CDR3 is CASSYREGNQPQHF. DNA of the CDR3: TGTGCCAGCAGTTACCGGGAAGGAAATCAGCCCCAGCATTTT.

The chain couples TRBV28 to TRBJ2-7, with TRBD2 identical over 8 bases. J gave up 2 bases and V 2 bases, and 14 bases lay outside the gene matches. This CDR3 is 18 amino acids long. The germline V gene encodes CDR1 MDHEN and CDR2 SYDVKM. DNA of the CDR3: TGTGCCAGCAGTTTAGGGCTAGCGGGCGCCCGAAAAACCTACGAGCAGTACTTC. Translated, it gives CASSLGLAGARKTYEQYF. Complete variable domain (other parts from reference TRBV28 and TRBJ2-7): DVKVTQSSRYLVKRTGEKVFLECVQDMDHENMFWYRQDPGLGLRLIYFSYDVKMKEKGDIPEGYSVSREKKERFSLILESASTNQTSMYLCASSLGLAGARKTYEQYFGPGTRLTVT.

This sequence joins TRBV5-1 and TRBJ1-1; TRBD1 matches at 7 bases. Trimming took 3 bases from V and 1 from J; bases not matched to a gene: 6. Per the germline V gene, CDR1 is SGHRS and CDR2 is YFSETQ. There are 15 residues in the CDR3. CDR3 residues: CASSSRTGQNTEAFF. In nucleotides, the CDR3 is TGCGCCAGCAGCTCCCGGACAGGCCAGAACACTGAAGCTTTCTTT.

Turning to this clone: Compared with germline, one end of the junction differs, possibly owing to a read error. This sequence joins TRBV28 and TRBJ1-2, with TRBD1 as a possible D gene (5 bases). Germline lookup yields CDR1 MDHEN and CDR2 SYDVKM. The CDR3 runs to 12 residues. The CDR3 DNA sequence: TGTGCCAGCAGTGCCCCAGGACACCGGGGCCGCTTC. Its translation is CASSAPGHRGRF.

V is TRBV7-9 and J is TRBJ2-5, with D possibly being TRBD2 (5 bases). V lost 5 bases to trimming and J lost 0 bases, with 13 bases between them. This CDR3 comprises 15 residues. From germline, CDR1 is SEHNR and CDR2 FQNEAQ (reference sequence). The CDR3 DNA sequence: TGTGCCAGCAGCCCGAGTGAGAGGGACCAAGAGACCCAGTACTTC. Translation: CASSPSERDQETQYF.

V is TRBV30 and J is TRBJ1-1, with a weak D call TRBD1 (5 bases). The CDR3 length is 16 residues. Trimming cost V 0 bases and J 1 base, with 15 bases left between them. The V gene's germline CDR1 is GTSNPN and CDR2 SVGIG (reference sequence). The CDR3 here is CAWSVQSGRKNTEAFF. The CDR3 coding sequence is TGTGCCTGGAGTGTACAATCGGGACGGAAGAACACTGAAGCTTTCTTT.

CDR3 residues: CASGGTGDSGANVLTF. The CDR3 nucleotides are TGTGCCAGCGGGGGGACTGGCGACTCTGGGGCCAACGTCCTGACTTTC. This chain links TRBV19 with TRBJ2-6; 7 bases match TRBD2. Germline lookup yields CDR1 LNHDA and CDR2 SQIVND (reference sequence). CDR3 length: 16 residues. The J segment lost 0 bases and the V segment lost 9 bases, leaving 8 bases of the junction unmatched.